The present TCR beta chain was sequenced within a study of blood T cell repertoires in COVID-19. Study details: The United States, Italy and Spain supplied acute and convalescent COVID-19 samples. The cDNA or gDNA used as material had been derived from T cells, B-cell-depleted T cells, or PBMCs.

Study processing details: Quantification of nucleated cells was approximated via reference gene primer amplification. The protocol was immunoSEQ multiplex PCR, while the TCRdb copy is restricted to in-frame clones and leaves out a portion. The V and J calls and clone size were taken over from that table, and D and trimming were inferred from the DNA. The repertoire consists of about 230,000 clones, with about 85% occurring once and the leading ten covering 0.85% to 1%. From germline, CDR1 is MNHEY and CDR2 SMNVEV (reference sequence). V was pared by 3 bases and J by 1 base, with 2 bases of the junction left unmatched. The CDR3 spans 15 residues.

This sequence was found in a man aged 35 to 55 with acute or convalescent COVID-19. The V call is TRBV27, the J call TRBJ2-5; 10 nucleotides line up with TRBD2. Sequenced: peripheral blood. CDR3 amino acids: CASSFQRGGQETQYF. In nucleotides, the CDR3 is TGTGCCAGCAGTTTCCAGCGGGGGGGCCAAGAGACCCAGTACTTC.